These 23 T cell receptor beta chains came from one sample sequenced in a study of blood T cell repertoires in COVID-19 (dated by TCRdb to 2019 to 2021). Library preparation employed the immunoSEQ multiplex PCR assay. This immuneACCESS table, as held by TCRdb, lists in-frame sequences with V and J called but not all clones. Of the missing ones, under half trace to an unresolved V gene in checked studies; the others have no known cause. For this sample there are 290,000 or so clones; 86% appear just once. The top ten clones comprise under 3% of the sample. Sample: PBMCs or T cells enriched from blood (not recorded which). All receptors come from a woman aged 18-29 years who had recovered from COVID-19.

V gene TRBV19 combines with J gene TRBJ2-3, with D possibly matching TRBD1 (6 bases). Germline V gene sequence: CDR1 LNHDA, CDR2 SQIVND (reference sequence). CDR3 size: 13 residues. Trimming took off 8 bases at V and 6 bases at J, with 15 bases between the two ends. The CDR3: CASLIRGSDTQYF. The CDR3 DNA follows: TGTGCCAGTTTAATCAGGGGCTCTGATACGCAGTATTTT.

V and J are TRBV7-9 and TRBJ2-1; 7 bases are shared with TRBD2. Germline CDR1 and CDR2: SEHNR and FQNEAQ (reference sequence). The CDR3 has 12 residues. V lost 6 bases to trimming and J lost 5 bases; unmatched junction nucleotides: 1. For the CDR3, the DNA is TGTGCCAGCAGAAGCGGGAACAATGAGCAGTTCTTC. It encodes CASRSGNNEQFF.

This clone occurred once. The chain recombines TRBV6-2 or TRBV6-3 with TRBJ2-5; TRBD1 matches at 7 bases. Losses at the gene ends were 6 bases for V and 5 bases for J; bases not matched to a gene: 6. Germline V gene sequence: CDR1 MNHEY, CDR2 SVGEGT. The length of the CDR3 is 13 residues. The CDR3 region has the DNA TGTGCCAGCAGCCAGGGGGTGAGGGAGACCCAGTACTTC. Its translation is CASSQGVRETQYF.

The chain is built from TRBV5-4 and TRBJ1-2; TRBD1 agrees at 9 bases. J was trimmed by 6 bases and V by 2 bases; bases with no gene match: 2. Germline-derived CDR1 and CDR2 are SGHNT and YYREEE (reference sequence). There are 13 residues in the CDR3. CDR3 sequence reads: CASSFGQGNGYTF. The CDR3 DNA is TGTGCCAGCAGCTTCGGACAGGGGAATGGCTACACCTTC.

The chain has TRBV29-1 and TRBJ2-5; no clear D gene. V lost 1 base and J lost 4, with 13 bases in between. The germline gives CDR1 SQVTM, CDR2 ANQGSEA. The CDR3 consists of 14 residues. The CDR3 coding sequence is TGCAGCGTTGAAGCGTTACAGATAGGAGAGACCCAGTACTTC. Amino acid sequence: CSVEALQIGETQYF.

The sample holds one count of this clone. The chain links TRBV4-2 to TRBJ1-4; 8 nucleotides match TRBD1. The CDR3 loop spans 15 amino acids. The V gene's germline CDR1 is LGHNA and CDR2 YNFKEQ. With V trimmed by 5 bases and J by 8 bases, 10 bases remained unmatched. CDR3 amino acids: CASSDRTGIKEKLFF. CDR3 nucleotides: TGTGCCAGCAGCGATAGGACAGGGATTAAGGAAAAACTGTTTTTT.

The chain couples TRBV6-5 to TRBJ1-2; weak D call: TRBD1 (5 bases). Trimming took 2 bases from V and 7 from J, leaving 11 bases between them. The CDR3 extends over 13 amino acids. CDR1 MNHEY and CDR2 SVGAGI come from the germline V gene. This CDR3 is CASSYGQGGGYTF. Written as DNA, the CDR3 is TGTGCCAGCAGTTACGGGCAGGGCGGTGGCTACACCTTC.

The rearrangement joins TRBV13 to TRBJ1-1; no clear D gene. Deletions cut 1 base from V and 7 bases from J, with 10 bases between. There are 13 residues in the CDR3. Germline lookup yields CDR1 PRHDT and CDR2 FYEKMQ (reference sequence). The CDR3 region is CASSLDGSGEAFF. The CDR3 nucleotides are TGTGCCAGCAGCTTAGACGGTAGCGGTGAAGCTTTCTTT.

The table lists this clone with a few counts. CDR3 residues: CASSSQKFPCRTAYRRDDF. CDR3 bases: TGTGCCAGCAGCTCTCAAAAATTCCCATGCCGGACAGCGTACCGCCGGGATGATTTT. The rearrangement joins TRBV21-1 to TRBJ1-3; the table's D gene call, TRBD1, was not cross checked with the DNA. TRBV21-1 is deemed a pseudogene. The CDR3 consists of 19 residues.

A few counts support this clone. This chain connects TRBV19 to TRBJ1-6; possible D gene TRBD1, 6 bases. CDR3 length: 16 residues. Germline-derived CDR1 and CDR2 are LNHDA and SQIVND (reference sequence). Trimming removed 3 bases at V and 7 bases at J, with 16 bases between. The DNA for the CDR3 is TGTGCCAGTAGTATCCTCCTAGGACAGCCAAATTCACCCCTCCACTTT. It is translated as CASSILLGQPNSPLHF.

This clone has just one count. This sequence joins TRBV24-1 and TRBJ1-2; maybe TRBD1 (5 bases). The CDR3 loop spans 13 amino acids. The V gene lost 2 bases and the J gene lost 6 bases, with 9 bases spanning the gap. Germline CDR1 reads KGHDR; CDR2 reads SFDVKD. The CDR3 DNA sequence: TGTGCCACCAGTGATTCGGCCAGGGATGGCTACACCTTC. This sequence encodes CATSDSARDGYTF.

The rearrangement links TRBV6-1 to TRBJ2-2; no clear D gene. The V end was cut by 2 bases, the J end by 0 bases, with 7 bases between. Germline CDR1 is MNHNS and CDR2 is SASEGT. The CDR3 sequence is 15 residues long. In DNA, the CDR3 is TGTGCCAGCAGTGAACCTGCAGCGAACACCGGGGAGCTGTTTTTT. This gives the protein CASSEPAANTGELFF.

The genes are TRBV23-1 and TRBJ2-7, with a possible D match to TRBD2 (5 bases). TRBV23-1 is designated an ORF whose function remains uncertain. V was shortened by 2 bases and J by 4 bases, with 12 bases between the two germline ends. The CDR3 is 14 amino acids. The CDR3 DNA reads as TGCGCCAGCAGTCAAATCCGGGGAGAATACGAGCAGTACTTC. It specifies CASSQIRGEYEQYF.

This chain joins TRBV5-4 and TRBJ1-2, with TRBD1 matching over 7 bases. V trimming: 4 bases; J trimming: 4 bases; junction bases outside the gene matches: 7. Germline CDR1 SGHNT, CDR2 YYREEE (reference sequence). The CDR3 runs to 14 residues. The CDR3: CASSTDRAGYGYTF. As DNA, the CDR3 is TGTGCCAGCAGCACCGACAGGGCGGGCTATGGCTACACCTTC.

The CDR3 protein is CASSGSGRIYEQYF. DNA of the CDR3: TGTGCCAGCAGTGGGAGCGGGAGAATCTACGAGCAGTACTTC. The V gene is TRBV27, the J gene TRBJ2-7, with 8 positions matching TRBD2. V lost 5 bases to trimming and J lost 3 bases; unmatched junction nucleotides: 6. Per the germline V gene, CDR1 is MNHEY and CDR2 is SMNVEV (reference sequence). The CDR3 runs 14 residues.

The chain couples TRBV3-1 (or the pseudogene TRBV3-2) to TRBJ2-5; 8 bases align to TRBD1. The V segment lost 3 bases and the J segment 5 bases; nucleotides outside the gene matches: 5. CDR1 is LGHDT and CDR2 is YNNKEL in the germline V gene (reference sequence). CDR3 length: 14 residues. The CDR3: CASSQNRGLETQYF. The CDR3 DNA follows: TGTGCCAGCAGCCAGAACAGGGGGTTGGAGACCCAGTACTTC.

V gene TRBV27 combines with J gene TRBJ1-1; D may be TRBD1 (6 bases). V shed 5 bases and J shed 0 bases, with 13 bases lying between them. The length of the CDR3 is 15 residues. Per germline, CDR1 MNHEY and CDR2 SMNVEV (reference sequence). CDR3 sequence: CASSARQVMNTEAFF. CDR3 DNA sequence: TGTGCCAGCAGTGCCCGACAGGTAATGAACACTGAAGCTTTCTTT.

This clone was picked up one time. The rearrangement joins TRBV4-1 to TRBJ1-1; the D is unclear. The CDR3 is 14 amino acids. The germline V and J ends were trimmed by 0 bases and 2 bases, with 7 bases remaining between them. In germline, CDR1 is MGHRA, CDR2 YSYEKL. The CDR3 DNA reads TGCGCCAGCAGCCAAGATAGAAGTAACACTGAAGCTTTCTTT. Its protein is CASSQDRSNTEAFF.

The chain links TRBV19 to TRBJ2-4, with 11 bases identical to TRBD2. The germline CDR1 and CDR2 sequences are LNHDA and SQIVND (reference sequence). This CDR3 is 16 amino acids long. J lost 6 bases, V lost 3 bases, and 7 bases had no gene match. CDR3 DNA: TGTGCCAGTAGTATGGGTCTAGCGGGAGGCCTAAACATTCAGTACTTC. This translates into CASSMGLAGGLNIQYF.

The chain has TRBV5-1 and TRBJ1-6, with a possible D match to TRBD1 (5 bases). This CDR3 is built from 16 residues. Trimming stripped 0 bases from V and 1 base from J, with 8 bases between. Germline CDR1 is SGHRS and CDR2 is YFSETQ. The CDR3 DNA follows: TGCGCCAGCAGCTTGGATACAGGTTCCTATAATTCACCCCTCCACTTT. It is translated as CASSLDTGSYNSPLHF.

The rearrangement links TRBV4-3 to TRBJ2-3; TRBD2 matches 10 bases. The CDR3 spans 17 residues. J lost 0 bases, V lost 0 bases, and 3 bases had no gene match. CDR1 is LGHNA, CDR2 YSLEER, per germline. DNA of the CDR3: TGCGCCAGCAGCCAAGATATAGCGGGGGGTAGCACAGATACGCAGTATTTT. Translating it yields CASSQDIAGGSTDTQYF.

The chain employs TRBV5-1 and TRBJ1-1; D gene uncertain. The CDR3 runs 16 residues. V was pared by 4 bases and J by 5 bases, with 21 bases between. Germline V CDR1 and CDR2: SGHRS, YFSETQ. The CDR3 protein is CASSLRTDFFGTEAFF. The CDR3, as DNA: TGCGCCAGCAGCCTAAGGACGGACTTTTTCGGAACTGAAGCTTTCTTT.

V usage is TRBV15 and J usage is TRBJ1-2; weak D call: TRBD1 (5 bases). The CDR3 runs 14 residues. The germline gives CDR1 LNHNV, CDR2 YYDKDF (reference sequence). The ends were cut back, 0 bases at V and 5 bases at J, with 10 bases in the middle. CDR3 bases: TGTGCCACCAGCAGAGATCCAGGGAAGTATGGCTACACCTTC. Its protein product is CATSRDPGKYGYTF. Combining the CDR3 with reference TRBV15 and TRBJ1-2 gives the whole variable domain DAMVIQNPRYQVTQFGKPVTLSCSQTLNHNVMYWYQQKSSQAPKLLFHYYDKDFNNEADTPDNFQSRRPNTSFCFLDIRSPGLGDTAMYLCATSRDPGKYGYTFGSGTRLTVV.